These T cell receptor beta chains were read from a single sample in a study of cytomegalovirus exposure and HLA in healthy donors. Clones were sequenced by immunoSEQ multiplex PCR, and TCRdb holds only the in-frame ones, with some missing. Of roughly 190,000 clones listed, 78% are singletons. The sample comprised PBMCs. These TCRs come from a female donor in good health and CMV-seronegative. Both conserved end residues are part of each CDR3. Each record gives: CDR3 protein, clone size, V gene. Not every row has a clone size; where given, it reads once, few, many or a size class.

CDR3aa: CASSYFGTGDGYTF
abundance: -
v_gene: TRBV6-5

CDR3aa: CASSGRAGDYGYTF
abundance: -
v_gene: TRBV9

CDR3aa: CSVNRESTDTQYF
abundance: -
v_gene: TRBV29-1

CDR3aa: CASGQAAAYEQYF
abundance: -
v_gene: TRBV4-1

CDR3aa: CASSQNRGTNEKLFF
abundance: -
v_gene: TRBV5-1

CDR3aa: CASSTSGTGNYGYTF
abundance: -
v_gene: TRBV5-4

CDR3aa: CASSPLAASSYEQYF
abundance: -
v_gene: TRBV5-6

CDR3aa: CSDNGQAPTDTQYF
abundance: -
v_gene: TRBV29-1

CDR3aa: CASSIGLAGGIEQFF
abundance: -
v_gene: TRBV5-1

CDR3aa: CASSQGGLAGGEWADTQYF
abundance: -
v_gene: TRBV5-1

CDR3aa: CASREGATGNQPQHF
abundance: -
v_gene: TRBV2

CDR3aa: CSSSLQTGVEGYTF
abundance: -
v_gene: TRBV7-9

CDR3aa: CATKRSNTEAFF
abundance: few
v_gene: TRBV15

CDR3aa: CASSVVEAGRLNEQFF
abundance: -
v_gene: TRBV9

CDR3aa: CASTLTVSSYEQYF
abundance: few
v_gene: TRBV5-6

CDR3aa: CASSLRGNYNEQFF
abundance: few
v_gene: TRBV7-2

CDR3aa: CASSHRTGVGYTF
abundance: -
v_gene: TRBV4-3

CDR3aa: CASTDTGANVLTF
abundance: once
v_gene: TRBV2

CDR3aa: CASSSVMREGYTF
abundance: few
v_gene: TRBV5-5

CDR3aa: CASSFIIHEQYF
abundance: -
v_gene: TRBV7-9

CDR3aa: CASSRGGTDPTSGNTIYF
abundance: -
v_gene: TRBV9

CDR3aa: CASSLGATYQETQYF
abundance: -
v_gene: TRBV5-1

CDR3aa: CASSHIGVGPYEQYF
abundance: few
v_gene: TRBV7-2

CDR3aa: CVSREDGYTF
abundance: -
v_gene: TRBV12-5

CDR3aa: CASSLGTGSYEQYF
abundance: -
v_gene: TRBV11-3

CDR3aa: CASTTSGGTSTDTQYF
abundance: few
v_gene: TRBV2

CDR3aa: CASSFSRPGGNTIYF
abundance: few
v_gene: TRBV28

CDR3aa: CAISGLASLDEQFF
abundance: few
v_gene: TRBV10-3

CDR3aa: CASSYAPRGGSYEQYF
abundance: few
v_gene: TRBV6-5

CDR3aa: CAWGQGTYEQYF
abundance: -
v_gene: TRBV30

CDR3aa: CASSQIGLATYEQYF
abundance: -
v_gene: TRBV7-6

CDR3aa: CASSLSASSNYGYTF
abundance: -
v_gene: TRBV5-4

CDR3aa: CASSLNPAGTGGSGELFF
abundance: -
v_gene: TRBV7-3

CDR3aa: CASSSVLNTEAFF
abundance: -
v_gene: TRBV7-2

CDR3aa: CASSLVRYNEQFF
abundance: -
v_gene: TRBV11-3

CDR3aa: CASSISDEQYF
abundance: -
v_gene: TRBV5-6

CDR3aa: CASNLGVLNTEAFF
abundance: -
v_gene: TRBV6-1

CDR3aa: CAWRDRLYSNQPQHF
abundance: -
v_gene: TRBV30

CDR3aa: CASSTPGGTNEKLFF
abundance: -
v_gene: TRBV2

CDR3aa: CASSLAAPNTEAFF
abundance: -
v_gene: TRBV5-6

CDR3aa: CASSRVTGGGETQYF
abundance: -
v_gene: TRBV7-9

CDR3aa: CSVQRAGELFF
abundance: -
v_gene: TRBV29-1

CDR3aa: CSVVLVWTTYEQYF
abundance: -
v_gene: TRBV29-1

CDR3aa: CASSQERLAGPSNTGELFF
abundance: few
v_gene: TRBV4-1

CDR3aa: CASSYSGGRADTQYF
abundance: -
v_gene: TRBV6-5

CDR3aa: CASSRTAGAAYEQYF
abundance: -
v_gene: TRBV5-4

CDR3aa: CASRVKGALNTEAFF
abundance: -
v_gene: TRBV2

CDR3aa: CASSVGTGGAEQYF
abundance: -
v_gene: TRBV2

CDR3aa: CASSLWDRGAYNEQFF
abundance: -
v_gene: TRBV27

CDR3aa: CASSARQGGSNQPQHF
abundance: -
v_gene: TRBV19

CDR3aa: CASSLGGVGPKTQYF
abundance: -
v_gene: TRBV5-1

CDR3aa: CAWSGTGGDDYTF
abundance: -
v_gene: TRBV30

CDR3aa: CASSPTSDLSYEQYF
abundance: -
v_gene: TRBV28

CDR3aa: CASSLAGRWAFF
abundance: -
v_gene: TRBV7-9

CDR3aa: CASSLEGGKQGEKTQYF
abundance: -
v_gene: TRBV11-3

CDR3aa: CASSRTGGGGSYEQYF
abundance: -
v_gene: TRBV19

CDR3aa: CASSQDGLAGVVSYNEQFF
abundance: -
v_gene: TRBV4-2